This T cell receptor beta chain was documented in a study of T cells in Graves' hyperthyroidism and ophthalmopathy. Whole-study findings and limits: A model of 13 V-J features distinguished ophthalmopathy from stable hyperthyroidism. Blood samples included most of the expanded thyroid clonotypes exceeding 0.001.

It was RNA transcripts that yielded the amplified TCR beta CDR3 regions. HTBI primers were employed in a first-round RT-PCR of the TCR CDR3. TCRdb fed the multiplex PCR reads into MiXCR, producing one record per CDR3 protein. This table holds hundreds of thousands of distinct CDR3 sequences, roughly 14% found once. This clonotype was found many times. What it binds is not known. CDR1 and CDR2 (germline): PRHDT, FYEKMQ (reference sequence). The length of the CDR3 is 12 residues. Trimming left V 7 bases short and J 7 bases short, with 8 bases between. This TCR was recovered from a woman in her forties or fifties with Graves' ophthalmopathy. The genes are TRBV13 and TRBJ1-6, with D perhaps matching TRBD1 (6 bases). Material: blood. The CDR3 region is CASNTGNSPLHF. The CDR3 nucleotides are TGTGCCAGCAACACAGGGAATTCACCCCTCCACTTT.